This T cell receptor (beta chain) appears in the sequencing data of a study of memory CD4+ T cells and cytomegalovirus serostatus. Study outcomes and limitations: Suggested: most of the CMV-linked TCR signature lies in CD4+ memory cells.

TCRdb's copy holds only in-frame clones and misses some; the assay was immunoSEQ multiplex PCR. Of under 65,000 clones listed, roughly 78% were seen once; the top ten hold 0.65% to 0.7%. The sort gate was single viable CD3+CD4+CD8-CD45RO+ cells for memory CD4+ T cells. For this clone: The antigen remains undetermined.

The germline V gene encodes CDR1 MDHEN and CDR2 SYDVKM. V was trimmed by 2 bases and J by 6 bases, leaving 17 bases between them. The CDR3 loop spans 16 amino acids. Sequenced material: memory CD4+ T cells from blood. The chain combines TRBV28 with TRBJ2-1; no definite D call. The receptor's source is an adult in good health and CMV-seronegative. The CDR3 bases are TGTGCCAGCAGTTTAAAGACCCTAGGGTCAGGCAATGAGCAGTTCTTC. Protein product: CASSLKTLGSGNEQFF. Combining the CDR3 with reference TRBV28 and TRBJ2-1 gives the whole variable domain DVKVTQSSRYLVKRTGEKVFLECVQDMDHENMFWYRQDPGLGLRLIYFSYDVKMKEKGDIPEGYSVSREKKERFSLILESASTNQTSMYLCASSLKTLGSGNEQFFGPGTRLTVL.